This TCR beta chain was found in a study of cytotoxic CD8 clonotypes in ibrutinib-treated CLL. Study-level results: Sample timing was unmatched between remission and later-progressing patients; lymph nodes unstudied. A rise in clonality was seen at ibrutinib response, and a fall back toward baseline was seen at progression.

A 1 in 200,000 to 1 in 1 million T cell depth was the sequencing target. This table comes from immunoSEQ multiplex PCR, and its TCRdb copy is limited to in-frame clones, with some not included. The data show 75,000 to 80,000 clones, less than 85% seen once. With respect to this clone: The antigen is not known.

CDR3 length: 14 amino acids. V dropped 1 base and J dropped 7 bases, with 13 bases sitting between them. Per the germline V gene, CDR1 is KGHSH and CDR2 is LQKENI. About 2 micrograms of genomic DNA came from cryopreserved PBMCs for TCR beta libraries. Sequencing used PBMCs, obtained after 24 months of ibrutinib treatment. J is TRBJ1-2 and V is TRBV18; unclear D gene. The source of this sequence is a human donor with chronic lymphocytic leukemia. CDR3 in DNA: TGTGCCAGCTCACCACAGGGCCCCCTGACTGGCTACACCTTC. It codes for CASSPQGPLTGYTF.